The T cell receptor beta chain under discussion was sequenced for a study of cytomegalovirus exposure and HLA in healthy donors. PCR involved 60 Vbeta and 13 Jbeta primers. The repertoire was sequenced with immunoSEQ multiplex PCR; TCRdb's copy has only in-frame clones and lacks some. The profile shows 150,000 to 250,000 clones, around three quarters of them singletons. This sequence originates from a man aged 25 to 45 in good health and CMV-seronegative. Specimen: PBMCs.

The CDR3 loop is CASSPTSGSGYTQYF. As DNA, the CDR3 is TGCGCCAGCTCCCCAACTAGCGGGAGTGGGTATACGCAGTATTTT. J is TRBJ2-3 and V is TRBV5-1; 11 nucleotides align to TRBD2. The germline V gene encodes CDR1 SGHRS and CDR2 YFSETQ. V gave up 7 bases and J gave up 7 bases; unmatched junction bases: 11. CDR3 size: 15 residues.